This T cell receptor (beta chain) was sequenced during a study of blood T cell repertoires in COVID-19. Study summary: COVID-19 samples, acute and convalescent, were from the United States, Italy and Spain. Nucleic acid was either cDNA or gDNA, and it came from T cells, B-cell-depleted T cells, or PBMCs.

Source study methods: Estimates of nucleated cell counts were drawn from the amplification of reference gene primers. Here immunoSEQ multiplex PCR was the method, and the copy in TCRdb shows in-frame clones only, minus some. V and J calls and clone size are those listed in that table; D and trimming were worked out from the DNA. The sample shows roughly 200,000 clones, about 89% of them seen only once. The CDR3 sequence is 15 residues long. The germline CDR1 and CDR2 sequences are SGHRS and YFSETQ. V gave up 3 bases and J gave up 8 bases, with 20 bases separating them. The TCR sequence derives from a man aged 40-55 years with acute or convalescent COVID-19. The sequenced material came from peripheral blood. The chain joins TRBV5-1 to TRBJ1-2; maybe TRBD1 (6 bases). The CDR3 DNA reads as TGCGCCAGCAGCTCCTCCGGGGCAGGGGTCGGAGGCTACACCTTC. This sequence encodes CASSSSGAGVGGYTF.